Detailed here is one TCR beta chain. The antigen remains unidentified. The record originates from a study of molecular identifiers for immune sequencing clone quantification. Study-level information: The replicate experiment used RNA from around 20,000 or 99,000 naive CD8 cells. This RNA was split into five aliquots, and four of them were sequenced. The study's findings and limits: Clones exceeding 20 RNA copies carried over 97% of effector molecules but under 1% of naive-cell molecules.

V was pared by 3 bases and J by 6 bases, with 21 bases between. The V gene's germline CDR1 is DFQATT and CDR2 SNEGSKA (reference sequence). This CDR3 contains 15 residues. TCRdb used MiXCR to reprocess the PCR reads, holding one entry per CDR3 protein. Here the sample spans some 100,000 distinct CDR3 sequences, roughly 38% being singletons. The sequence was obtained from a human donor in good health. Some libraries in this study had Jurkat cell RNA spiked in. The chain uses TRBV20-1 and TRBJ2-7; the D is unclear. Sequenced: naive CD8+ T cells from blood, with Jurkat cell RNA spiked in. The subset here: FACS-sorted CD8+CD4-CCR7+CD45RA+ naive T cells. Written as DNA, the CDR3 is TGCAGTGCTAGTTCGATGTCTGGGGTCCCGGGCGAGCAGTACTTC. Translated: CSASSMSGVPGEQYF.